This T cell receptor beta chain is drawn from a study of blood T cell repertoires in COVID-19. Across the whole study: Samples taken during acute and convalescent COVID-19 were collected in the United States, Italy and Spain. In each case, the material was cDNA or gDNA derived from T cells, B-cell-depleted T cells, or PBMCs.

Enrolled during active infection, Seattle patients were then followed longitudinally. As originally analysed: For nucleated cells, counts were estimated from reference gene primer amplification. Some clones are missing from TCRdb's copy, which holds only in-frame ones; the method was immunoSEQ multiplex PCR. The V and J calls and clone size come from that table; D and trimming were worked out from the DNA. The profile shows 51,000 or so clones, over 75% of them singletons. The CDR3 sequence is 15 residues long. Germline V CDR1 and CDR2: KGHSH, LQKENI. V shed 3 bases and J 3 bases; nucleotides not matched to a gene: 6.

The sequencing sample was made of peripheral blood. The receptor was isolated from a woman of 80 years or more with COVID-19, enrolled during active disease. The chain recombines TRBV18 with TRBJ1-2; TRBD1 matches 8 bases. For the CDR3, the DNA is TGTGCCAGCTCACCCCAGCAGGGGGCGGACTATGGCTACACCTTC. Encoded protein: CASSPQQGADYGYTF.